This T cell receptor (beta chain) was sequenced in a study of cytomegalovirus exposure and HLA in healthy donors (TCRdb year 2017). Describing the broader study: In an earlier analysis of approximately 500 of the donors, about 270 Gb of sequence data and 90 million to 130 million unique TCR beta sequences from 150 million to 200 million T cells were reported. Across approximately 400 genotyped donors of the cohort, an average of roughly 200,000 unique TCR beta nucleotide sequences per donor were sequenced, and roughly 20% of those sequences were non-productive. HLA typing covered class I and class II loci at four-digit resolution. All discovery cohort repertoires had been generated using a single sequencing platform. Because of strong linkage in the cohort, four or five DR-DQ haplotypes were treated as single units for association and clustering. The T cell repertoires of around 730 subjects were profiled by immunosequencing and related to cytomegalovirus serostatus. Of the 350 to 450 genotyped donors, roughly 80% were placed in the genetic ancestry cluster associated with self-reported Caucasian donors. High-throughput TCR immunosequencing, statistical association of individual TCRs with disease status, and machine learning were combined to predict cytomegalovirus infection status. The study was designed to test whether signatures of past pathogen exposure could be identified by cataloging public T cell receptors. In an earlier analysis of over 550 of the donors, high-throughput TCR beta sequencing was used to judge whether each TCR beta V gene segment behaved as functional or pseudogenic. In addition to the first cohort of roughly 670 subjects, a separate validation cohort of around 110 different subjects was used. Genome-wide SNP genotypes for about three fifths of the roughly 670 donors were used in a later genetic analysis, which treated that subset as a discovery cohort. The later analysis used no new phenotypic data to find candidate immune exposures, relying instead on TCR beta sequences and their occurrence across donors. Alongside the repertoire data, information on donor age, sex, ethnicity and CMV serostatus was compiled. A later analysis re-analyzed previously published TCR beta repertoires from 666 donors and added high-resolution HLA genotyping to study TCR occurrence patterns. Typing coverage varied by locus: 629-630 donors for A, B, C, DRB1 and DQB1; approximately 500 for DQA1; approximately 570 for DPA1; fewer than 480 for DPB1. An early release covering around 630 HLA-typed donors comprised 250 to 350 gigabases of sequencing data and around 80 million unique TCR sequences.

The CDR3 starts with the cysteine, ends with the phenylalanine, and has 14 residues. Of all the DNA, just the CDR3 is kept, 42 bases in frame from base 1. V and J lose 6 bases and 2 bases, and a span of 11 bases separates them. CDR1 is given as MNHNS and CDR2 as SASEGT, both from the germline V gene. Libraries were built with the immunoSEQ multiplex PCR assay. The multiplex PCR relied on a mix of 60 forward primers for TCR Vbeta segments and 13 reverse primers for TCR Jbeta segments. The CDR3 region of rearranged TCR beta genes was amplified from genomic DNA by a multiplex PCR assay. The amplified TCR beta libraries were sequenced on the Illumina HiSeq System as 87-base-pair reads. Processing in the source paper ran as follows. Across the 700 or so repertoires, a later analysis counted approximately 75 million unique TCR beta chains, around 11 million of which were shared by at least two donors. A nearest-neighbor algorithm error-corrected the raw reads and collapsed the reads into unique sequences, merging closely related sequences to remove PCR and sequencing errors. CDR3 sequences were aligned to IMGT reference sequences to assign V, D and J gene segments. Each retained sequence needed at least a six-nucleotide match to both a V gene segment and a J gene segment. A rearrangement counted as productive if the CDR3 had no stop codons and remained in frame with V and J, and every other rearrangement counted as non-productive. CDR3 was defined according to IMGT convention as the region running from the second conserved V-encoded cysteine to the conserved J-encoded phenylalanine. The earlier analysis of 550 to 650 of the donors excluded any sequence lacking an unambiguous match to a single V gene segment. An earlier analysis of a few hundred of the donors called V segments functional above 56.7% productive rearrangements and segregating when the between-donor standard deviation exceeded 5%. To diagnose cytomegalovirus status from the catalog of TCR beta chain sequences, a statistical classification framework was built. In a later analysis, TCR nucleotide sequences were compared against IMGT/GENE-DB human TR gene sequences so that V and J genes could be assigned. Using the TCRdist pipeline, a later analysis assigned CDR3 sequences along with most-parsimonious VDJ recombination scenarios. A later analysis defined each TCR beta chain by its CDR3 amino acid sequence plus V-gene family, and excluded reads lacking a unique V-gene family. In a later analysis, nearly 600 highly shared, low-generation-probability nucleotide sequences were removed to address suspected cross-contamination and a sequencing artifact. In a later analysis, a clonal expansion index was calculated for each public chain from normalized within-repertoire ranks of inferred template counts. Generation probabilities in a later analysis came from a VDJ recombination model fitted to out-of-frame rearrangements, and those results were checked against IGoR. In a later analysis, TCR-TCR, TCR-HLA and TCR-CMV co-occurrence was scored with hypergeometric tests, and a repertoire-size bias correction was applied to TCR pairs. False discovery rates were estimated in a later analysis by permuting HLA or CMV assignments 20 times. In a later analysis, co-occurring TCRs were grouped using DBSCAN, with TCRdist sequence similarity added in when clustering inside HLA-allele-positive subsets. For co-occurrence clustering, repertoires with fewer than 30,000 or more than 120,000 public chains were excluded, along with 4 to 6 repertoires with anomalous nucleotide sharing. TCRdb carries this immuneACCESS record with in-frame sequences only. Its versions omit some clonotypes, under half of them owing to an unresolved V gene in the studies checked, with the rest unexplained. Clone size and the V and J calls come from that table; the DNA yielded D and trimming. The table for this sample lists 150,000 to 200,000 clones; 65% to 85% of them were counted only once. 4.5% to 7.5% of the sample is in the top ten clones.

On the study overall, not on this receptor specifically: A later analysis found that TCR association rates varied across HLA loci, with DRB1 alleles showing the most associated TCRs and HLA-C alleles the fewest. A cluster of highly shared sequence variants was judged likely to be a technical artifact of the sequencing pipeline. HLA typing was unavailable for some donors at each locus, so association tests used only the typed subset. According to the authors, the approach could potentially be generalized to other disease states and immunological phenotypes. Because the 87-base-pair reads could not distinguish some IMGT-functional V segments, including TRBV6-2 and TRBV6-3, those segments were excluded. The earlier analysis of some 560 of the donors excluded 15 to 20 rarely observed V segments, including chromosome 9 orphons, because counts were too low. A later genetic analysis reported fewer N-insertions in productive TCRs among donors in an Asian-associated ancestry cluster than the roughly 700-donor mean. The presence/absence analyses assumed that sequencing depth was roughly uniform across donors, and that assumption may not be true. Strong co-occurrence of HLA alleles, especially DR and DQ, made assigning TCR associations to individual alleles difficult. Correlated functional status among segregating V segments might be attributable to linkage disequilibrium, but an unknown experimental factor could not be ruled out. A further reported finding was that TCR beta sequences accurately predicted the HLA-A and HLA-B alleles for most subjects in the first cohort. CMV serostatus was the only immune exposure information available for the cohort. Three of the identified cytomegalovirus-associated TCR beta chains were confirmed in vitro to be specific for cytomegalovirus antigens. The classifier was reported to diagnose cytomegalovirus status with high specificity and sensitivity in both the original and validation cohorts. A later analysis found that HLA-associated TCR beta chains were more clonally expanded and had lower generation probabilities than equally common non-associated chains. The cohort was sequenced for TCR beta chains only, and without alpha or paired-chain data the features that could be detected were limited. In the study, around 150 TCR beta chains were listed as associated with cytomegalovirus. According to a later analysis, most CMV-associated TCR beta chains appeared to be HLA-restricted, and the HLA associations seemed to be driven largely by CMV exposure. An earlier analysis of approximately 570 of the donors showed that most TCR beta V segments appeared in productive rearrangements either about 87% or about 30% of the time, which broadly matched IMGT annotations. A later analysis reported that several top co-occurrence clusters appeared linked to parvovirus B19, influenza, CMV and Epstein-Barr virus. In a later analysis, some 18,000 TCR beta sequences were associated with specific HLA alleles at a false discovery rate of 0.05. Most TCR sequences were observed very rarely across donors, whereas some public TCRs were present in many individuals. In a later genetic analysis, a missense DCLRE1C variant was associated with V-gene and J-gene trimming of TCR beta chains, and the association was replicated in an independent cohort.

The cohort comprised under 700 healthy bone marrow donors. All cohort members were sampled while nominally healthy, although unrecorded immune exposures were likely present. The donor was CMV seropositive and belonged to the group of 250 to 300 seropositive cohort members. Each donor provided a peripheral blood sample, and peripheral blood mononuclear cells were used for TCR beta sequencing. The Qiagen DNeasy Blood Extraction Kit was used to extract genomic DNA from the blood cell samples. Concerning this clone: Which antigen it targets is not known. Per-nucleotide qualities are absent, and no much larger clonotype sits a single base away.

Sequencing input: PBMCs. This TCR came from a woman aged 30 to 39 in good health and CMV-seropositive. Recombination linked TRBV6-1 to TRBJ1-5; possibly the D gene is TRBD1, per 6 matching bases. The nucleotide sequence reads as follows: TGTGCCAGCAGACAGGGTCGGGGCAATCAGCCCCAGCATTTT. This gives the protein CASRQGRGNQPQHF.